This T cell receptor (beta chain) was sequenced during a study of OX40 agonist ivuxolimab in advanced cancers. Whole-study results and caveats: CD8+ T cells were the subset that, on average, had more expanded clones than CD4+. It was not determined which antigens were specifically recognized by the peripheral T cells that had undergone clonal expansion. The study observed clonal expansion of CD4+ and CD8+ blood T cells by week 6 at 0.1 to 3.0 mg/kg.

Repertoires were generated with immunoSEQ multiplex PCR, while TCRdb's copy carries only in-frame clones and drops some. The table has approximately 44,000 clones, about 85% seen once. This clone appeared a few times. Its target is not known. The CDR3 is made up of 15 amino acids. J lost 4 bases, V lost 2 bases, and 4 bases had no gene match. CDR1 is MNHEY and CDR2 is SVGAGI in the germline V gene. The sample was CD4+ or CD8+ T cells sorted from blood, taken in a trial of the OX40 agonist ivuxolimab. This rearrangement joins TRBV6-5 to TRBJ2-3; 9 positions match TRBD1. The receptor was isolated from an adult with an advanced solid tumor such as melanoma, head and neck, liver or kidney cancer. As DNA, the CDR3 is TGTGCCAGCAGTTACGGGACAGGGTTAGCAGATACGCAGTATTTT. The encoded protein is CASSYGTGLADTQYF.